Presented here are 31 T cell receptor beta chains from one specimen sequenced in a study of vaccination effects on CD4 cells after COVID-19. Antigen specificity for these receptors is unknown. Produced via immunoSEQ multiplex PCR; TCRdb's table is partial and in-frame only. The table lists about 79,000 clones, around four fifths of them singletons, with 1.5% to 2% in the top ten. ViraFEST used viral peptide pools to expand antigen-specific CD4+ T cells before sequencing. After more than 8 days in culture, the CD4+ T cells were isolated. The specimen comprised CD4+ T cells from PBMCs cultured with HCoV-229E spike peptides, sampled before COVID-19 vaccination. The source is a human donor who received a COVID-19 vaccine.

J is TRBJ1-1 and V is TRBV10-2; TRBD1 might be the D (6 bases). CDR1 and CDR2 (germline): WSHSY, SAAADI. V lost 0 bases and J lost 0, with 14 bases in between. This CDR3 comprises 17 residues. The CDR3 sequence is CASSESWTAIMNTEAFF. The CDR3 DNA follows: TGCGCCAGCAGTGAGTCTTGGACAGCAATTATGAACACTGAAGCTTTCTTT.

The rearrangement joins TRBV5-1 to TRBJ1-1; D is ambiguous. CDR1 SGHRS and CDR2 YFSETQ come from the germline V gene. V lost 2 bases and J lost 3, with 8 bases in between. The CDR3 spans 13 residues. The CDR3 loop is CASSFRSDTEAFF. DNA of the CDR3: TGCGCCAGCAGCTTCAGATCCGACACTGAAGCTTTCTTT. The full variable domain, completed using reference TRBV5-1 and TRBJ1-1, is KAGVTQTPRYLIKTRGQQVTLSCSPISGHRSVSWYQQTPGQGLQFLFEYFSETQRNKGNFPGRFSGRQFSNSRSEMNVSTLELGDSALYLCASSFRSDTEAFFGQGTRLTVV.

The chain carries TRBV4-1 and TRBJ2-2; 9 nucleotides align to TRBD1. Trimming cost V 3 bases and J 6 bases; bases outside gene matches: 20. The CDR3 contains 20 residues. The V gene's germline CDR1 is MGHRA and CDR2 YSYEKL. CDR3 region: CASSHPWGFPGQGDPGELFF. CDR3 coding DNA: TGCGCCAGCAGCCACCCCTGGGGCTTTCCGGGACAGGGCGATCCCGGGGAGCTGTTTTTT.

The J gene is TRBJ1-3, the V gene TRBV6-2 or TRBV6-3; D not certain. Trimming removed 0 bases from V and 4 bases from J, with 13 bases in between. In germline, CDR1 is MNHEY, CDR2 SVGEGT. This CDR3 has 16 residues. The CDR3 is CASSYSAADEGNTIYF. CDR3 nucleotide sequence: TGTGCCAGCAGTTACTCCGCAGCTGACGAGGGAAACACCATATATTTT.

This rearrangement joins TRBV28 to TRBJ2-3; TRBD2 matches 9 bases. Germline CDR1 MDHEN, CDR2 SYDVKM. Germline trimming cut 9 bases from V and 2 bases from J; bases unmatched to any gene: 15. The CDR3 is 17 amino acids. The CDR3 coding sequence is TGTGCCAGAGTCCCCACTCTTAAGCGGGAGGACACAGATACGCAGTATTTT. Translated, it gives CARVPTLKREDTDTQYF.

This clone was seen only a few times. The V and J genes are TRBV11-2 and TRBJ2-7, with 7 bases that match TRBD1. This CDR3 has 14 amino acids. Per the germline V gene, CDR1 is SGHAT and CDR2 is FQNNGV. V gave up 6 bases and J gave up 2 bases; unmatched junction bases: 7. CDR3 in DNA: TGTGCCAGCAGACGGGACAGCACAACCTACGAGCAGTACGTC. The encoded protein is CASRRDSTTYEQYV.

The chain combines TRBV18 with TRBJ1-2, with TRBD1 identical over 9 bases. Germline values: CDR1 KGHSH, CDR2 LQKENI. The CDR3 consists of 13 residues. With V trimmed by 4 bases and J by 8 bases, 5 bases remained unmatched. CDR3 sequence: CASSQGQGIGYTF. DNA of the CDR3: TGTGCCAGCTCACAGGGACAGGGTATCGGCTACACCTTC. The full variable domain, with the rest looked up from reference TRBV18 and TRBJ1-2, is NAGVMQNPRHLVRRRGQEARLRCSPMKGHSHVYWYRQLPEEGLKFMVYLQKENIIDESGMPKERFSAEFPKEGPSILRIQQVVRGDSAAYFCASSQGQGIGYTFGSGTRLTVV.

The chain is built from TRBV12-3 or TRBV12-4 and TRBJ2-3; D is ambiguous. Trimming took off 4 bases at V and 4 bases at J, with 3 bases between the two ends. This CDR3 has 11 amino acids. The CDR3 bases are TGTGCCAGCAGTTGGTCAGATACGCAGTATTTT. It codes for CASSWSDTQYF.

CDR3 residues: CASSSPGGRPNEQFF. The CDR3, as DNA: TGTGCCAGCAGTTCCCCCGGGGGGCGGCCCAATGAGCAGTTCTTC. The chain employs TRBV6-2 or TRBV6-3 and TRBJ2-1, with D perhaps TRBD2 (7 bases). The germline V gene encodes CDR1 MNHEY and CDR2 SVGEGT. This CDR3 region has 15 residues. The V gene lost 4 bases and the J gene lost 6 bases, with 16 bases spanning the gap.

This rearrangement joins TRBV19 to TRBJ2-3; TRBD1 aligns across 9 bases. CDR3 length: 17 amino acids. The ends lost 7 bases at V and 4 bases at J; junction bases unmatched: 15. Germline CDR1 and CDR2: LNHDA and SQIVND (reference sequence). The CDR3 bases are TGTGCCAGTACTCCACCCCGGGACAGGGATATTTCAGATACGCAGTATTTT. It yields the protein CASTPPRDRDISDTQYF.

The gene calls are TRBV18 and TRBJ1-4, with D unresolved. The germline CDR1 and CDR2 sequences are KGHSH and LQKENI. The V gene lost 4 bases and the J gene lost 4 bases, with 7 bases spanning the gap. The CDR3 length is 13 residues. The CDR3, as DNA: TGTGCCAGCTCACGCGAGAATAATGAAAAACTGTTTTTT. This encodes CASSRENNEKLFF.

The chain has TRBV11-3 and TRBJ2-5, with 8 bases matching TRBD2. Germline CDR1 SGHNT, CDR2 YENEEA. This CDR3 contains 14 residues. J was trimmed by 3 bases and V by 4 bases; bases with no gene match: 4. The CDR3 sequence is CASSSRGGKETQYF. The CDR3 DNA reads TGTGCCAGCAGCTCCCGGGGGGGGAAAGAGACCCAGTACTTC.

Only a few counts were recorded for this clone. CDR3 in amino acids: CASGLVSILAGGNLHETQYF. The CDR3 coding sequence is TGTGCTAGTGGTTTGGTATCTATATTGGCGGGGGGAAACCTCCATGAGACCCAGTACTTC. V usage is TRBV12-5 and J usage is TRBJ2-5, with 8 bases aligning to TRBD2. Germline loops: CDR1 LGHNT, CDR2 FRNRAP. The V segment lost 0 bases and the J segment 5 bases; nucleotides outside the gene matches: 20. The CDR3 totals 20 residues.

This chain uses TRBV18 with TRBJ2-1; TRBD2 agrees at 7 bases. V was clipped by 3 bases and J by 8 bases; unmatched bases: 10. CDR3 length: 15 amino acids. Germline CDR1 and CDR2: KGHSH and LQKENI. The CDR3 here is CASSPSRESGDEQFF. In DNA form, the CDR3 reads TGTGCCAGCTCACCGTCCAGGGAAAGCGGGGATGAGCAGTTCTTC.

The chain links TRBV24-1 to TRBJ2-3; no definite D call. Germline V gene sequence: CDR1 KGHDR, CDR2 SFDVKD. The CDR3 has 15 residues. The ends were cut back, 3 bases at V and 6 bases at J, with 15 bases in the middle. This chain's CDR3 is CATSDRSGFQDTQYF. DNA of the CDR3: TGTGCCACCAGTGATCGCTCAGGTTTTCAGGATACGCAGTATTTT.

This clone has more than one count but fewer than ten. The gene calls are TRBV5-1 and TRBJ1-2; weak D call: TRBD1 (5 bases). The CDR3 consists of 14 residues. In germline, CDR1 is SGHRS, CDR2 YFSETQ. V lost 3 bases and J lost 3, with 12 bases in between. Here the CDR3 reads CASSSTGGDYGYTF. DNA for the CDR3: TGCGCCAGCAGCTCAACAGGCGGGGACTATGGCTACACCTTC. The complete variable domain, with remaining parts taken from reference TRBV5-1 and TRBJ1-2, reads KAGVTQTPRYLIKTRGQQVTLSCSPISGHRSVSWYQQTPGQGLQFLFEYFSETQRNKGNFPGRFSGRQFSNSRSEMNVSTLELGDSALYLCASSSTGGDYGYTFGSGTRLTVV.

This clone was counted only a few times. This chain joins TRBV19 and TRBJ1-4; 7 bases fit TRBD1. The CDR3 totals 13 residues. Germline V lookup: CDR1 LNHDA, CDR2 SQIVND (reference sequence). The V segment lost 8 bases and the J segment 7 bases; nucleotides outside the gene matches: 7. CDR3 coding DNA: TGTGCCAGTTCCGACAGGGTGGTTGAAAAACTGTTTTTT. Its translation is CASSDRVVEKLFF.

The rearrangement uses TRBV6-5 and TRBJ2-3, with D possibly being TRBD1 (6 bases). The CDR3 sequence is 15 residues long. Trimming removed 6 bases at V and 6 bases at J, with 19 bases between. The germline V gene encodes CDR1 MNHEY and CDR2 SVGAGI. The CDR3 DNA sequence: TGTGCCAGCAGAAGCTACTCAGGGGTTGGGGATACGCAGTATTTT. Its protein is CASRSYSGVGDTQYF.

This sequence joins TRBV7-2 and TRBJ2-3; the D call may be TRBD1 or TRBD2 (5 bases each). The germline V and J ends were trimmed by 5 bases and 6 bases, with 15 bases remaining between them. The CDR3 loop spans 14 amino acids. Germline assignment: CDR1 SGHTA and CDR2 FQGNSA. In nucleotides, the CDR3 is TGTGCCAGCAGCCCGAGAGGGGCAACGGATACGCAGTATTTT. It specifies CASSPRGATDTQYF.

The chain joins TRBV6-4 to TRBJ1-5; D is undetermined. The V end was cut by 6 bases, the J end by 0 bases, with 6 bases between. CDR1 is MRHNA, CDR2 SNTAGT, per germline. The CDR3 contains 13 residues. As DNA, the CDR3 is TGTGCCAGCAGACGTAATAGCAATCAGCCCCAGCATTTT. Residues: CASRRNSNQPQHF.

The chain joins TRBV6-1 to TRBJ1-4, with TRBD1 identical over 7 bases. J was trimmed by 8 bases and V by 0 bases; bases with no gene match: 12. From germline, CDR1 is MNHNS and CDR2 SASEGT. The CDR3 loop spans 17 amino acids. The CDR3 nucleotides are TGTGCCAGCAGTGAAGCTCCATTGACAGGGTTGAACGAAAAACTGTTTTTT. Translation gives CASSEAPLTGLNEKLFF.

The chain uses TRBV4-1 and TRBJ1-1; the D is unclear. Trimming left V 0 bases short and J 5 bases short, with 16 bases between. This CDR3 comprises 16 residues. Germline lookup yields CDR1 MGHRA and CDR2 YSYEKL. The CDR3 bases are TGCGCCAGCAGCCAAGATAAGGCGGGCAAGGGAACTGAAGCTTTCTTT. Translating gives CASSQDKAGKGTEAFF.

This sequence joins TRBV7-2 and TRBJ2-5; D not resolved. The V end was cut by 5 bases, the J end by 1 base, with 2 bases between. The germline V gene encodes CDR1 SGHTA and CDR2 FQGNSA. This CDR3 region has 11 residues. Written as DNA, the CDR3 is TGTGCCAGCAGCCCCCAAGAGACCCAGTACTTC. Its translation is CASSPQETQYF.

The chain combines TRBV5-1 with TRBJ1-1, with 9 bases matching TRBD1. This CDR3 has 17 residues. Germline CDR1 reads SGHRS; CDR2 reads YFSETQ. Losses at the gene ends were 4 bases for V and 1 base for J; bases not matched to a gene: 11. CDR3 amino acids: CASSRTGVDQGNTEAFF. The DNA for the CDR3 is TGCGCCAGCAGCCGGACAGGGGTGGATCAGGGGAACACTGAAGCTTTCTTT.

The chain couples TRBV11-2 to TRBJ1-1, with D uncertain. The CDR3 is 15 residues long. The germline V gene has CDR1 SGHAT and CDR2 FQNNGV. The V and J ends lost 4 bases and 1 base respectively, with 13 bases between them. The CDR3, as DNA: TGTGCCAGCAGCTCTGGGGAGGACGCGAACACTGAAGCTTTCTTT. Amino acid sequence: CASSSGEDANTEAFF.

The chain is built from TRBV4-1 and TRBJ1-5; tentative D call: TRBD1 (5 bases). The germline gives CDR1 MGHRA, CDR2 YSYEKL. The V end lost 1 base, the J end lost 3 bases, and 7 bases lay between the germline ends. The CDR3 length is 14 residues. For the CDR3, the DNA is TGCGCCAGCAGCCAAGTAGGGGACAATCAGCCCCAGCATTTT. Translating it yields CASSQVGDNQPQHF.

The chain joins TRBV6-5 to TRBJ2-5; D might be TRBD1 (6 bases). V lost 7 bases, J lost 2 bases, and 17 bases lay in between. CDR1 is MNHEY, CDR2 SVGAGI, per germline. The CDR3 is 15 amino acids. This CDR3 is CASTSTGQPQETQYF. The CDR3 coding sequence is TGTGCCAGCACCTCAACAGGACAGCCACAAGAGACCCAGTACTTC.

This rearrangement joins TRBV20-1 to TRBJ2-1, with D unresolved. The CDR3 length is 11 residues. V was pared by 5 bases and J by 5 bases, with 7 bases between. Germline V lookup: CDR1 DFQATT, CDR2 SNEGSKA (reference sequence). CDR3 amino acids: CSAPDHNEQFF. The CDR3 nucleotides are TGCAGTGCTCCCGATCACAATGAGCAGTTCTTC.

This chain joins TRBV28 and TRBJ1-5; 11 positions agree with TRBD1. V shed 4 bases and J 3 bases; nucleotides not matched to a gene: 5. Germline V CDR1 and CDR2: MDHEN, SYDVKM. The CDR3 spans 16 residues. CDR3: CASSSRDRGANQPQHF. For the CDR3, the DNA is TGTGCCAGCAGTTCACGGGACAGGGGGGCCAATCAGCCCCAGCATTTT.

In this sample, this clone turned up a few times. The V gene is TRBV19, the J gene TRBJ1-1, with unresolved D. The CDR3 runs to 14 residues. Trimming removed 0 bases at V and 5 bases at J, with 10 bases between. Germline loops: CDR1 LNHDA, CDR2 SQIVND (reference sequence). CDR3 nucleotide sequence: TGTGCCAGTAGTATAGATCTGTTTAGGACTGAAGCTTTCTTT. Translation gives CASSIDLFRTEAFF.

The chain is built from TRBV6-1 and TRBJ2-1, with TRBD1 matching over 11 bases. The CDR3 has 17 amino acids. CDR1 is MNHNS, CDR2 SASEGT, per germline. The junction had 12 bases not matched to a gene; V was cut back by 4 bases and J by 7 bases. The CDR3 DNA reads as TGTGCCAGCAGTGTAGATTCGTGGGACAGGGGGGTTAATGAGCAGTTCTTC. This translates into CASSVDSWDRGVNEQFF.